This T cell receptor (beta chain) was recorded in a study of CD8+CD57+ T cells in acquired aplastic anemia. Study-wide findings and caveats: Roughly 27 shared CD8+ CDR3s appeared highly expressed within patients' immunodominant clones.

This clonotype was detected a few times. Its matching antigen is unknown. This CDR3 has 12 amino acids. Trimming removed 3 bases from V and 5 bases from J, with 8 bases in between. Looked up from germline, CDR1 is ENHRY and CDR2 is SYGVKD. Genomic DNA, the template, was used for profiling of the TCR beta VDJ and CDR3. TCRdb ran MiXCR on the reads and lists one entry per CDR3 protein. The sample lists 150,000 or so distinct CDR3 sequences; about 50% were seen once. Patients sequenced had flow cytometry evidence of CD8+CD57+ cell expansion. Patients were therapy-naive when their blood was sampled. V gene TRBV10-3 combines with J gene TRBJ2-7; D not certain. The specimen sequenced was sorted CD4+, CD8+, or CD8+CD57+ T cells (not recorded which) from PBMCs. The clonotype originates from a human donor with aplastic anemia. CDR3 sequence (DNA): TGTGCCATCAGTGATTTAACCCACGAGCAGTACTTC. This translates into CAISDLTHEQYF.